This T cell receptor beta chain was obtained from a study of T cell repertoires in cytomegalovirus infection. TCRdb independently ran MiXCR on the reads; one entry per CDR3 protein. The table has about 920,000 distinct CDR3 sequences, roughly 31% seen once. V shed 7 bases and J 1 base; nucleotides not matched to a gene: 3. This CDR3 spans 16 amino acids. Germline CDR1 ENHRY, CDR2 SYGVKD. As to this clonotype: Its antigen is currently unknown. A read error is likely, as this CDR3 ends without the conserved phenylalanine or tryptophan.

The chain recombines TRBV10-3 with TRBJ2-2; TRBD2 aligns across 13 bases. The specimen comprised cultured CD8+ T cells from PBMCs, sampled from culture after CMV antigen stimulation. This clonotype was obtained from a human donor in good health (CMV status not recorded). Some clones in this sample may be carry-over from other donors' samples. The CDR3 region is CAIKLAGGENTGELFL. In DNA form, the CDR3 reads TGTGCCATCAAACTAGCGGGGGGGGAGAACACCGGGGAGCTGTTTCTT.